This T cell receptor beta chain was obtained from a study of T cells in Graves' hyperthyroidism and ophthalmopathy. The CDR3 covers 21 residues. CDR1 is MNHNS, CDR2 SASEGT, per germline. Unmatched junction bases numbered 22, after V lost 5 bases and J lost 0 bases. The study enrolled patients aged 18 to 65 with newly diagnosed hyperthyroidism of under 2 months' duration. Exclusion of a patient resulted from uncontrolled infection, other autoimmune disease, pregnancy or lactation. RNA transcripts served as the template for amplifying TCR beta CDR3 regions. Using the HTBI primer set, a first-round RT-PCR was run on the TCR CDR3. TCRdb passed the multiplex PCR reads through MiXCR, listing each CDR3 protein once. The sample contains approximately 400,000 distinct CDR3 sequences, under 15% of which appear only once. This clonotype was found many times.

The sequencing input was blood. This clonotype originated in a woman aged 25 to 39 with Graves' hyperthyroidism. The V gene is TRBV6-1, the J gene TRBJ2-7, with TRBD2 matching over 10 bases. CDR3 DNA: TGTGCCAGCAGTTACGGTACCCAGTTGGCTAGCGGGAGAAAAAACTCCTACGAGCAGTACTTC. Translating gives CASSYGTQLASGRKNSYEQYF.